Listed below are T cell receptor beta chains from one sample, sequenced in a study of T cells after yellow fever vaccination. TCRdb recomputed calls from the 5' RACE reads with MiXCR, one row per CDR3 protein. The sample holds 310,000 or so distinct CDR3 sequences; roughly 3.5% are singletons and the top ten take 20% to 25%. Specimen: PBMCs, collected on the day of the yellow fever booster vaccination. These receptors were collected from a young man who received the YFV17D yellow fever vaccine. Each CDR3 is given with its conserved first and last residue. D genes are given only for firm matches. Clone size is shown for a subset of rows, as once, few, many or a class of expanded clone.

TRBJ2-4 | TRBV5-5 | 14 | many | - | TGTGCCAGCAGCTTGGAACCTTGGGGCGACATTCAGTACTTC | CASSLEPWGDIQYF
TRBJ2-7 | TRBV2 | 12 | - | - | TGTGCCAGCCGGGACTCCAACTACGAGCAGTACTTC | CASRDSNYEQYF
TRBJ2-5 | TRBV5-1 | 12 | - | - | TGCGCCAGCAGCTACACAGAAGAGACCCAGTACTTC | CASSYTEETQYF
TRBJ1-5 | TRBV4-2 | 15 | - | - | TGTGCCAGCAGCCAAGGACAGGTTGGAGGTCAGCCCCAGCATTTT | CASSQGQVGGQPQHF
TRBJ1-1 | TRBV5-1 | 15 | few | TRBD1 | TGCGCCAGCAGCGGGGGGGGACAGCTGAACACTGAAGCTTTCTTT | CASSGGGQLNTEAFF
TRBJ2-3 | TRBV7-8 | 19 | many | TRBD2 | TGTGCCAGCAGCACTCCCGTGAAGACTAGCGGCCTTGGCGCAGATACGCAGTATTTT | CASSTPVKTSGLGADTQYF
TRBJ2-1 | TRBV2 | 14 | many | TRBD2 | TGTGCCAGCAGTGGCGGGGGATACAATGAGCGGCAGTTCTTC | CASSGGGYNERQFF
TRBJ1-1 | TRBV20-1 | 13 | - | - | TGCAGTGCTCCTCACAGGACGGGCGCTGAAGCTTTCTTT | CSAPHRTGAEAFF
TRBJ1-5 | TRBV2 | 16 | few | - | TGTGCCAGCAGTGGGTGGACACGACCTAGCAATCAGCCCCAGCATTTT | CASSGWTRPSNQPQHF
TRBJ1-5 | TRBV12-3/TRBV12-4 | 16 | medium-sized | TRBD1 | TGTGCCAGCAGTCAGGGACAGGGGGTCCTCAATCAGCCCCAGCATTTT | CASSQGQGVLNQPQHF
TRBJ1-1 | TRBV20-1 | 14 | many | - | TGCAGTGCTAGAGTATTGGGGTTAGGCACTGAAGCTTTCTTT | CSARVLGLGTEAFF
TRBJ2-3 | TRBV5-6 | 17 | few | - | TGTGCCAGCAGCTTGGGGCAGGGGGGCAACTCCCCAGATACGCAGTATTTT | CASSLGQGGNSPDTQYF
TRBJ2-1 | TRBV20-1 | 13 | many | TRBD1 | TGCAGGGCAGGGGGTAGCTCCTACAATGAGCAGTTCTTC | CRAGGSSYNEQFF
TRBJ2-3 | TRBV11-2 | 12 | many | - | TGTGCCAGCAGTCCCCAGGCAGATACGCAGTATTTT | CASSPQADTQYF
TRBJ2-3 | TRBV12-3/TRBV12-4 | 15 | many | TRBD2 | TGTGCCAGCAGTTTACGGCGGGGGGTCACAGATACGCAGTATTTT | CASSLRRGVTDTQYF
TRBJ2-5 | TRBV7-2 | 18 | many | TRBD2 | TGTGCCAGCAGCGACATTTTTCTAGCGGGGGGGCGAGAAGAGACCCAGTACTTC | CASSDIFLAGGREETQYF
TRBJ2-7 | TRBV30 | 13 | few | - | TGTGCCTGGGCCTGGGACGGTTCCTACGAGCAGTACTTC | CAWAWDGSYEQYF
TRBJ1-1 | TRBV7-8 | 13 | few | - | TGTGCCAGCAGCTTAATTCGACTCACTGAAGCTTTCTTT | CASSLIRLTEAFF
TRBJ2-5 | TRBV4-3 | 13 | many | - | TGCGCCAGCAGCCAAGACCTCTTCGGGACCCAGTACTTC | CASSQDLFGTQYF
TRBJ1-5 | TRBV20-1 | 14 | - | TRBD1 | TGCAGTGCTAGTAAGGACAGGCCGGATCAGCCCCAGCATTTT | CSASKDRPDQPQHF
TRBJ2-7 | TRBV27 | 13 | many | - | TGTGCCAGCAGTTTAGGGAGCGCCTACGAGCAGTACTTC | CASSLGSAYEQYF
TRBJ2-7 | TRBV25-1 | 14 | - | TRBD1 | TGTGCCAGCAGGGAGGACAGGGGTAGCTACGAGCAGTACTTC | CASREDRGSYEQYF
TRBJ2-3 | TRBV4-3 | 13 | few | - | TGCGCCAGCAGTGACGGTCTCGCAGATACGCAGTATTTT | CASSDGLADTQYF